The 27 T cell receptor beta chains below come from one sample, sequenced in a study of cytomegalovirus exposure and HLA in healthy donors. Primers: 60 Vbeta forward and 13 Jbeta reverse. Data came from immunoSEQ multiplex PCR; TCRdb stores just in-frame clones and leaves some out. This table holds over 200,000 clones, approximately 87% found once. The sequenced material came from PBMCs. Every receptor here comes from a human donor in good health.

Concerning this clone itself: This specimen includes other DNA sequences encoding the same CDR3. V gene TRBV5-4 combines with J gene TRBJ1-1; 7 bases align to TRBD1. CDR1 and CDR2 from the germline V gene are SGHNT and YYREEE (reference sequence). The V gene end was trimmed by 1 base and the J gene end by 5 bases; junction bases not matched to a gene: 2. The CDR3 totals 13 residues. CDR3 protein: CASSLPGGTEAFF. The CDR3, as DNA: TGTGCCAGCAGCTTGCCAGGGGGGACTGAAGCTTTCTTT.

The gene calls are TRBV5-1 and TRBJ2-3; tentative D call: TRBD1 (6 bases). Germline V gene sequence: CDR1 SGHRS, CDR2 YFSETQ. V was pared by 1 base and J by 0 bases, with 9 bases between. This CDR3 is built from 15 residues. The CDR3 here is CASSLRTASTDTQYF. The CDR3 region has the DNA TGCGCCAGCAGCTTGCGGACAGCTAGCACAGATACGCAGTATTTT.

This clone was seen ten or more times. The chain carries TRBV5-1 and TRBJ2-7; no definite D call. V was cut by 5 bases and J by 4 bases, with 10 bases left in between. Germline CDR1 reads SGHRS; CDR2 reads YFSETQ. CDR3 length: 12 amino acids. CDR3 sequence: CASRFEAYEQYF. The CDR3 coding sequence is TGCGCCAGCAGGTTCGAGGCGTACGAGCAGTACTTC.

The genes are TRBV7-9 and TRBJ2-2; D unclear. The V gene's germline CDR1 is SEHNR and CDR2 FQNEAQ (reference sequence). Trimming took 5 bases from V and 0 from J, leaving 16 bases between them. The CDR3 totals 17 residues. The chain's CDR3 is CASSPAVWAANTGELFF. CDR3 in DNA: TGTGCCAGCAGCCCAGCTGTATGGGCAGCGAACACCGGGGAGCTGTTTTTT.

The DNA of the CDR3 is TGTGCCAGCAGCCCCGAGGGACTAGCGGGAGGGCCCGGCTACGAGCAGTACTTC. This encodes CASSPEGLAGGPGYEQYF. This chain links TRBV9 with TRBJ2-5; 16 nucleotides match TRBD2. The last part of the DNA fits TRBJ2-7 better; the J call may be wrong. Looked up from germline, CDR1 is SGDLS and CDR2 is YYNGEE. CDR3 length: 18 amino acids.

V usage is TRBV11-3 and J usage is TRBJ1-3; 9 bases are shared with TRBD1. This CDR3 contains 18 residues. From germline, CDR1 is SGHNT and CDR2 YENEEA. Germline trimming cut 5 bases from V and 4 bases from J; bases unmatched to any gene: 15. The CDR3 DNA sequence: TGTGCCAGCAGCCTCGCCGTGGATACAGGGGGCGCAGGAAACACCATATATTTT. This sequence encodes CASSLAVDTGGAGNTIYF.

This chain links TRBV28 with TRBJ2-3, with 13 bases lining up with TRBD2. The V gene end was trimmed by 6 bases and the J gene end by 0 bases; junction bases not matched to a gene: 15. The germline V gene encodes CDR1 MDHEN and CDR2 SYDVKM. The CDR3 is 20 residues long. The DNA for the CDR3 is TGTGCCAGCAGCTCTATCGGACTAGCGGGAGCGCACACCAGCACAGATACGCAGTATTTT. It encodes CASSSIGLAGAHTSTDTQYF.

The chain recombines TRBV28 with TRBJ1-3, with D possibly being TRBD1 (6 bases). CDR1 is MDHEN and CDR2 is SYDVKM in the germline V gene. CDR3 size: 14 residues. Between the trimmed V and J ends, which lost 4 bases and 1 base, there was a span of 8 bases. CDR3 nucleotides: TGTGCCAGCAGTTCCACAGGGTCTGGAAACACCATATATTTT. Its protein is CASSSTGSGNTIYF.

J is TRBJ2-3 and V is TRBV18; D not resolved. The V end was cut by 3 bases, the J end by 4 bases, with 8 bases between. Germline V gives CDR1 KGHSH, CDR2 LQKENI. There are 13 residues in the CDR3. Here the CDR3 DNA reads TGTGCCAGCTCACCCAACAGCCCAGATACGCAGTATTTT. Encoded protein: CASSPNSPDTQYF.

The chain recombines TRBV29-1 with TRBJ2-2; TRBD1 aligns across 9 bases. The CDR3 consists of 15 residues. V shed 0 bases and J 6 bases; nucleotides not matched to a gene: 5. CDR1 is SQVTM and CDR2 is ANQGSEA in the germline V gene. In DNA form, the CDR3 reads TGCAGCGTTGAAGATGGCCGACAGGGGGCCGGGGAGCTGTTTTTT. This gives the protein CSVEDGRQGAGELFF.

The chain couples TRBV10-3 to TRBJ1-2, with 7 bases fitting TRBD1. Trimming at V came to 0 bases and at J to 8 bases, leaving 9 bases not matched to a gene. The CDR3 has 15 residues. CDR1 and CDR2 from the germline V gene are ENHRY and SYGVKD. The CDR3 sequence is CAISESPGGAGGYTF. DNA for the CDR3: TGTGCCATCAGTGAGTCCCCAGGGGGAGCGGGCGGCTACACCTTC.

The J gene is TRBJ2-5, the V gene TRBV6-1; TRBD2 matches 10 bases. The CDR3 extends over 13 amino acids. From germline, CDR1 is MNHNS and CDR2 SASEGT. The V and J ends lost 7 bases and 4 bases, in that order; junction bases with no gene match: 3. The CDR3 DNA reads TGTGCCAGCACCAGCGGGGGGGTAGAGACCCAGTACTTC. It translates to CASTSGGVETQYF.

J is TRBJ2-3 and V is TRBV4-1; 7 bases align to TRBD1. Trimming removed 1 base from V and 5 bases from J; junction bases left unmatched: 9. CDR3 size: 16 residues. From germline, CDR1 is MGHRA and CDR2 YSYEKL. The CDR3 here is CASSQGQGPVGDTQYF. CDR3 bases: TGCGCCAGCAGCCAAGGACAGGGCCCGGTCGGAGATACGCAGTATTTT.

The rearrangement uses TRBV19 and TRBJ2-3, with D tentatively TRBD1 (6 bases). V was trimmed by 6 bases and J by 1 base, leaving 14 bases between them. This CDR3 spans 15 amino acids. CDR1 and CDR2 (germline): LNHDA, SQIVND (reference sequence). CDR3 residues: CASSTTGPRTDTQYF. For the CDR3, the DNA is TGTGCCAGTAGCACCACAGGGCCTCGCACAGATACGCAGTATTTT.

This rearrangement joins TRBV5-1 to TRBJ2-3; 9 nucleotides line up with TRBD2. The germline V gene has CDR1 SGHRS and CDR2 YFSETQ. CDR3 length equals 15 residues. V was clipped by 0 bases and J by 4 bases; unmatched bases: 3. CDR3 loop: CASSLEAGGPDTQYF. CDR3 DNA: TGCGCCAGCAGCTTGGAGGCGGGAGGGCCAGATACGCAGTATTTT.

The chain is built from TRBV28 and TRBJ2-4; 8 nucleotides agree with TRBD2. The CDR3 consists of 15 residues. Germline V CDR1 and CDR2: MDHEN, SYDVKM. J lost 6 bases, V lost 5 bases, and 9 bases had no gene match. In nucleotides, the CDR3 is TGTGCCAGCAGTGGCGGGGGGTATGTGGCAAACATTCAGTACTTC. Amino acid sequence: CASSGGGYVANIQYF. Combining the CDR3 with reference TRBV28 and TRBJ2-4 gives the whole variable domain DVKVTQSSRYLVKRTGEKVFLECVQDMDHENMFWYRQDPGLGLRLIYFSYDVKMKEKGDIPEGYSVSREKKERFSLILESASTNQTSMYLCASSGGGYVANIQYFGAGTRLSVL.

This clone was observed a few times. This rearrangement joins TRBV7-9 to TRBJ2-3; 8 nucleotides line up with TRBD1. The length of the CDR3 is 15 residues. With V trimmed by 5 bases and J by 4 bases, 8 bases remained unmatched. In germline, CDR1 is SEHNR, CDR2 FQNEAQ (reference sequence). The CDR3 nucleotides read TGTGCCAGCAGCACCGGGACAGGCATATCAGATACGCAGTATTTT. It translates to CASSTGTGISDTQYF.

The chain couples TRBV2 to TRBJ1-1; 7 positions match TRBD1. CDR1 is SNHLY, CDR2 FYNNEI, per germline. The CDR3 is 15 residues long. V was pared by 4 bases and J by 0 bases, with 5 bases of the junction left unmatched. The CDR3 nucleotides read TGTGCCAGCAGTGTCGCCAGGGGGATGAACACTGAAGCTTTCTTT. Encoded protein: CASSVARGMNTEAFF.

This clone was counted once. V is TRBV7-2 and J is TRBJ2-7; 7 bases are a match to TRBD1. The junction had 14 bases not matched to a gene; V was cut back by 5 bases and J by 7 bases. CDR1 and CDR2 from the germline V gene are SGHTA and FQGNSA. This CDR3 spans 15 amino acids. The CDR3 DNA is TGTGCCAGCAGCATAACAGGGGTGTTGGTCTGGGAGCAGTACTTC. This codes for CASSITGVLVWEQYF.

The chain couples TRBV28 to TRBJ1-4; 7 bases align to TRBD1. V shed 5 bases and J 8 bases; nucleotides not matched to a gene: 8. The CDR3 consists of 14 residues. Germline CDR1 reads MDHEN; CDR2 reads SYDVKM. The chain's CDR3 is CASSNRGRREKLFF. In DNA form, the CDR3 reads TGTGCCAGCAGTAATAGGGGGCGAAGGGAAAAACTGTTTTTT.

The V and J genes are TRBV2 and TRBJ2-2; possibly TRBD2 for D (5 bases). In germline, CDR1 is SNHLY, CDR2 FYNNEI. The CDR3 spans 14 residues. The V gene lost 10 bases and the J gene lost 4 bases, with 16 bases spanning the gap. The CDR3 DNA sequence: TGTGCCACCGCGAGCGGAGTGGGCACCGGGGAGCTGTTTTTT. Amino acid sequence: CATASGVGTGELFF.

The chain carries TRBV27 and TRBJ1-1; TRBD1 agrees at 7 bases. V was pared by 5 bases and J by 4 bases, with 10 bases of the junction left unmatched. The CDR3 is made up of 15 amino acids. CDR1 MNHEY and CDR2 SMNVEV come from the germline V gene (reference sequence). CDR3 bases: TGTGCCAGCAGTCCCATACCGGGACAGCTCACTGAAGCTTTCTTT. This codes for CASSPIPGQLTEAFF.

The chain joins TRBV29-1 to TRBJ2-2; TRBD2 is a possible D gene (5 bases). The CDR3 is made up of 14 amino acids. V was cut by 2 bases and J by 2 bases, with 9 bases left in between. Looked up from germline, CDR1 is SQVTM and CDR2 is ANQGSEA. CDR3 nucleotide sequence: TGCAGCGTTGAAACTAGGACCAACACCGGGGAGCTGTTTTTT. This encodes CSVETRTNTGELFF.

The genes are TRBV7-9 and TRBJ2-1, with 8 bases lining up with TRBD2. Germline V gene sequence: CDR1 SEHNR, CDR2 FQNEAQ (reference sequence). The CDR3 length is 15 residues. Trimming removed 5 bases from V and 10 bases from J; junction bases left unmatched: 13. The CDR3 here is CASSVTLAEKREQFF. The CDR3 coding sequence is TGTGCCAGCAGCGTGACACTAGCGGAAAAAAGGGAGCAGTTCTTC.

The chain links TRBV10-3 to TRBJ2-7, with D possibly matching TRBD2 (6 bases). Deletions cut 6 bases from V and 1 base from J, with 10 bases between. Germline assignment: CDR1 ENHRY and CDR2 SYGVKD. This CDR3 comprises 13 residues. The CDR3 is CAIRGDFSYEQYF. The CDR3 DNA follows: TGTGCCATCAGGGGGGACTTTTCCTACGAGCAGTACTTC.

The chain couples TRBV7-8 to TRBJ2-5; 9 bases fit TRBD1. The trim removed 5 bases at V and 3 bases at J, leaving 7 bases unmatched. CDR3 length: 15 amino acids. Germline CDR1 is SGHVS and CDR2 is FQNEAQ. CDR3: CASSKRQGGKETQYF. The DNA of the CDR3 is TGTGCCAGCAGCAAACGACAGGGGGGTAAAGAGACCCAGTACTTC.

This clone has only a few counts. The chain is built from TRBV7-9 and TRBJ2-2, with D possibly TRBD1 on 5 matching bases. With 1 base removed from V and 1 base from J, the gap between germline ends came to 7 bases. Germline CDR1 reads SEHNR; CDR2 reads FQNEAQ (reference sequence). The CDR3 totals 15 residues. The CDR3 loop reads CASSLGRENTGELFF. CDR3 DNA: TGTGCCAGCAGCTTAGGCAGGGAGAACACCGGGGAGCTGTTTTTT.